A single sample gave rise to the 21 T cell receptor beta chains below, sequenced in a study of T cell repertoires in cytomegalovirus infection. Their cognate antigens are unknown. TCRdb used MiXCR to reprocess the reads, holding one entry per CDR3 protein. The top ten hold over 12% of the sample, which has some 940,000 distinct CDR3 sequences, around 31% seen once. Source: cultured CD8+ T cells from PBMCs, taken from culture after CMV antigen stimulation. The origin of the receptors is a human donor in good health (CMV status not recorded). Some clones in this sample may be carry-over from other donors' samples.

The chain combines TRBV27 with TRBJ1-1; no clear D gene. Looked up from germline, CDR1 is MNHEY and CDR2 is SMNVEV (reference sequence). The CDR3 is 14 residues long. V was clipped by 6 bases and J by 1 base, with 12 bases between them. The CDR3 loop is CASSPIPRNTEAFF. The DNA of the CDR3 is TGTGCCAGCAGCCCTATCCCCAGGAACACTGAAGCTTTCTTT.

There are many counts of this clonotype. Mismatch with germline at one junction end may stem from a read error. The chain has TRBV7-7 and TRBJ2-2; D might be TRBD1 or TRBD2, each matching 5 bases. CDR3 length equals 15 residues. The germline CDR1 and CDR2 sequences are SSHAT and FNYEAQ (reference sequence). CDR3 bases: TGTGCTAGCAGCTTATGGGGGACGAACACCGGGGAGCTGTTTTTT. It translates to CASSLWGTNTGELFF. The entire variable domain, with the rest obtained from reference TRBV7-7 and TRBJ2-2, is as follows: GAGVSQSPRYKVTKRGQDVTLRCDPISSHATLYWYQQALGQGPEFLTYFNYEAQPDKSGLPSDRFSAERPEGSISTLTIQRTEQRDSAMYRCASSLWGTNTGELFFGEGSRLTVL.

The chain links TRBV14 to TRBJ1-1; possible D gene TRBD1, 6 bases. V gave up 0 bases and J gave up 3 bases, with 14 bases separating them. This CDR3 contains 16 residues. CDR1 and CDR2 from the germline V gene are SGHDN and FVKESK. The CDR3 DNA reads TGTGCCAGCAGCCAAGATCTGGGGGGGGCGGACACTGAAGCTTTCTTT. Its protein is CASSQDLGGADTEAFF.

The rearrangement uses TRBV19 and TRBJ1-5; D unclear. Germline lookup yields CDR1 LNHDA and CDR2 SQIVND (reference sequence). The CDR3 contains 13 residues. The V end lost 8 bases, the J end lost 5 bases, and 13 bases lay between the germline ends. The CDR3 DNA is TGTGCCAGTGCCGACCCGGGCGATCAGCCCCAGCATTTT. Amino acids: CASADPGDQPQHF.

This clonotype was detected many times. The rearrangement links TRBV12-3 or TRBV12-4 to TRBJ1-2; D ambiguous. The ends were cut back, 8 bases at V and 5 bases at J, with 15 bases in the middle. The length of the CDR3 is 13 residues. In DNA, the CDR3 is TGTGCCAGCGGCCGAGTACGAATGTATGGCTACACCTTC. Its translation is CASGRVRMYGYTF.

The chain is built from TRBV15 and TRBJ1-2, with a tentative D call TRBD1 (5 bases). CDR3 length: 14 residues. Germline values: CDR1 LNHNV, CDR2 YYDKDF (reference sequence). V was cut by 0 bases and J by 5 bases, with 10 bases left in between. CDR3 coding DNA: TGTGCCACCAGCAGAGAGACAGACTGGTATGGCTACACCTTC. Protein: CATSRETDWYGYTF.

This clonotype was recorded a few times. This rearrangement joins TRBV12-3 or TRBV12-4 to TRBJ2-5, with 10 positions matching TRBD2. There are 15 residues in the CDR3. The ends lost 4 bases at V and 4 bases at J; junction bases unmatched: 6. The CDR3 DNA sequence: TGTGCCAGCAGTTCACTAGCGGGGTTAGGAGAGACCCAGTACTTC. Protein product: CASSSLAGLGETQYF.

This clonotype was detected many times. The CDR3 DNA reads as TGTGCCAGCAGCTTCCCGGGACAGGGGGCCCCCGGGGAGCTGTTTTTT. Encoded protein: CASSFPGQGAPGELFF. The J gene is TRBJ2-2, the V gene TRBV7-2; TRBD1 agrees at 12 bases. Germline CDR1 SGHTA, CDR2 FQGNSA. The V gene end was trimmed by 3 bases and the J gene end by 6 bases; junction bases not matched to a gene: 5. This CDR3 region has 16 residues.

The chain links TRBV5-6 to TRBJ2-7, with a tentative D call TRBD2 (5 bases). The CDR3 loop spans 13 amino acids. Germline lookup yields CDR1 SGHDT and CDR2 YYEEEE. V was clipped by 6 bases and J by 7 bases, with 17 bases between them. CDR3 DNA sequence: TGTGCCAGCACCCGAGCACCGGGATGGGAGCAGTACTTC. It codes for CASTRAPGWEQYF.

CDR3 region: CSGALWDSGELFF. CDR3 DNA: TGCAGCGGAGCTTTATGGGACAGCGGGGAGCTGTTTTTT. The V gene is TRBV29-1, the J gene TRBJ2-2, with 7 bases lining up with TRBD1. The CDR3 runs 13 residues. Germline V gene lookup returns CDR1 SQVTM and CDR2 ANQGSEA. Losses at the gene ends were 7 bases for V and 7 bases for J; bases not matched to a gene: 9.

The chain links TRBV7-4 to TRBJ1-2, with 7 bases matching TRBD1. CDR1 and CDR2 (germline): SGHVT, SQSDAQ. V lost 3 bases, J lost 7 bases, and 11 bases stayed unmatched. The CDR3 spans 15 residues. The CDR3 bases are TGTGCCAGCAGCTTTACAGGGGAAAGCGCGGTTGGCTACACCTTC. Amino acids: CASSFTGESAVGYTF.

V gene TRBV5-1 combines with J gene TRBJ2-1; D possibly corresponds to TRBD2 (6 bases). The CDR3 is 14 amino acids. V was cut by 2 bases and J by 10 bases, with 16 bases left in between. Germline-derived CDR1 and CDR2 are SGHRS and YFSETQ. CDR3: CASSLGLLAGEQFF. For the CDR3, the DNA is TGCGCCAGCAGCTTAGGACTCTTGGCGGGGGAGCAGTTCTTC.

As concerns this clonotype: A much larger clone lies a single base off, so this may be a read error. The rearrangement joins TRBV7-2 to TRBJ1-5; D gene uncertain. V was shortened by 1 base and J by 0 bases, with 16 bases between the two germline ends. The CDR3 is made up of 18 amino acids. From germline, CDR1 is SGHTA and CDR2 FQGNSA. The CDR3 nucleotides are TGTGCCAGCAGCTTAGTATCGTGGGCGAATATTAGCAATCAGCCCCAGCATTTT. Translating it yields CASSLVSWANISNQPQHF.

In its sample, this clonotype was seen a few times. V gene TRBV5-1 combines with J gene TRBJ1-2, with TRBD1 matching 8 bases. The CDR3 loop spans 14 amino acids. In germline, CDR1 is SGHRS, CDR2 YFSETQ. V shed 4 bases and J 6 bases; nucleotides not matched to a gene: 8. The CDR3 loop is CASSDVTGADGYTF. The DNA for the CDR3 is TGCGCCAGCAGCGACGTGACAGGGGCGGATGGCTACACCTTC.

The chain carries TRBV4-1 and TRBJ2-7, with TRBD2 matching over 12 bases. Germline CDR1 and CDR2: MGHRA and YSYEKL. The CDR3 has 15 residues. The trim removed 6 bases at V and 5 bases at J, leaving 8 bases unmatched. The CDR3 DNA reads TGCGCCAGCAGTTCCGGACTAGCGGGGCGGGACGAGCAGTACTTC. Translating it yields CASSSGLAGRDEQYF.

The chain has TRBV7-6 and TRBJ1-1; D is unclear. The germline gives CDR1 SGHVS, CDR2 FNYEAQ. The CDR3 is 15 residues long. V lost 1 base to trimming and J lost 0 bases, with 9 bases between them. CDR3: CASSLGSVMNTEAFF. DNA of the CDR3: TGTGCCAGCAGCTTAGGGTCAGTCATGAACACTGAAGCTTTCTTT.

Only a few counts were recorded for this clonotype. The chain carries TRBV6-5 and TRBJ1-6; a weak D match, TRBD1 (5 bases). Germline V gene data show CDR1 as MNHEY and CDR2 as SVGAGI. V dropped 6 bases and J dropped 8 bases, with 20 bases sitting between them. The CDR3 spans 16 residues. CDR3 sequence: CASSPLDSTVHSPLHF. The CDR3 DNA sequence: TGTGCCAGCAGCCCTCTAGACAGTACAGTCCATTCACCCCTCCACTTT.

J is TRBJ2-1 and V is TRBV19; the match to TRBD1 covers 7 bases. The CDR3 consists of 16 residues. Trimming at V came to 5 bases and at J to 1 base, leaving 8 bases not matched to a gene. CDR1 is LNHDA and CDR2 is SQIVND in the germline V gene (reference sequence). The CDR3 is CASSPSTGRSYNEQFF. The CDR3 bases are TGTGCCAGTAGTCCCTCGACAGGGCGATCCTACAATGAGCAGTTCTTC. The whole variable domain, filled in from reference TRBV19 and TRBJ2-1, reads DGGITQSPKYLFRKEGQNVTLSCEQNLNHDAMYWYRQDPGQGLRLIYYSQIVNDFQKGDIAEGYSVSREKKESFPLTVTSAQKNPTAFYLCASSPSTGRSYNEQFFGPGTRLTVL.

Remarks on this clonotype: It may be a read error: a sequence one base away is much more abundant. This rearrangement joins TRBV7-2 to TRBJ1-3; the D gene is possibly TRBD1 (6 bases). The germline gives CDR1 SGHTA, CDR2 FQGNSA. The CDR3 contains 16 residues. The CDR3 bases are TGTGTCAGCAGCTTAGGGGGGCCAATCTCTGGAAACACCATATATTTT. It is translated as CVSSLGGPISGNTIYF.

In this sample, this clonotype turned up once. It may be a read error: a sequence one base away is much more abundant. This chain connects TRBV7-6 to TRBJ1-1; D perhaps matches TRBD1 (5 bases). The CDR3 sequence is 14 residues long. Germline V lookup: CDR1 SGHVS, CDR2 FNYEAQ. In nucleotides, the CDR3 is TGTGCCAGCAGCTTAGACGGGGGGACCACTAAAGCTTTCTTT. Translated: CASSLDGGTTKAFF. The entire variable domain, with the rest obtained from reference TRBV7-6 and TRBJ1-1, is as follows: GAGVSQSPRYKVTKRGQDVALRCDPISGHVSLYWYRQALGQGPEFLTYFNYEAQQDKSGLPNDRFSAERPEGSISTLTIQRTEQRDSAMYRCASSLDGGTTKAFFGQGTRLTVV.

The chain has TRBV20-1 and TRBJ2-3, with D perhaps TRBD1 (5 bases). The ends were cut back, 1 base at V and 2 bases at J, with 19 bases in the middle. Germline lookup yields CDR1 DFQATT and CDR2 SNEGSKA (reference sequence). The CDR3 runs to 17 residues. The chain's CDR3 is CSARVIIYQGLTDTQYF. DNA of the CDR3: TGCAGTGCTAGAGTCATTATTTACCAGGGTCTCACAGATACGCAGTATTTT.